This TCR beta chain came from a study of T cells in Graves' hyperthyroidism and ophthalmopathy. Study-level results: Ophthalmopathy cases were set apart from stable hyperthyroidism by a 13 V-J model.

The V and J ends lost 5 bases and 6 bases, in that order; junction bases with no gene match: 8. CDR1 is SQVTM, CDR2 ANQGSEA, per germline. The CDR3 is 14 residues long. It was RNA transcripts that yielded the amplified TCR beta CDR3 regions. Carried out on the TCR CDR3, a first-round RT-PCR used the HTBI primer set. MiXCR, applied by TCRdb to the multiplex PCR reads, yields one record per CDR3 protein. The profile shows about 560,000 distinct CDR3 sequences, 11% to 15% of them singletons. Those patients with uncontrolled infection, other autoimmune disease, pregnancy or lactation were excluded. The table lists this clonotype with many counts. Antigen specificity is unknown.

This chain joins TRBV29-1 and TRBJ1-1; 11 bases align to TRBD1. Sequenced sample: blood. The sequence derives from a woman in her thirties or forties with Graves' hyperthyroidism. The CDR3 DNA follows: TGCAGCGTTCTGGACAGGGGGCGTAATCCTGAAGCTTTCTTT. Translated, it gives CSVLDRGRNPEAFF.